This TCR beta chain was captured by sequencing in a study of OX40 agonist ivuxolimab in advanced cancers. About the research overall: Three patients had partial responses: one hepatocellular carcinoma, two cutaneous melanoma.

The V segment lost 3 bases and the J segment 4 bases; nucleotides outside the gene matches: 8. There are 16 residues in the CDR3. Germline assignment: CDR1 ENHRY and CDR2 SYGVKD. Findings of the study overall: Specificity for antigen went undetermined in the expanded peripheral T cells.

Comments on this clone: Its antigen is still unknown.

Measured with immunoSEQ multiplex PCR; TCRdb has only the in-frame clones, and not every one. The sample shows around 76,000 clones, 85% to 90% of them seen only once. The gene calls are TRBV10-3 and TRBJ2-7; 11 bases fit TRBD1. The clonotype originates from an adult with an advanced solid tumor such as melanoma, head and neck, liver or kidney cancer. Material: CD4+ or CD8+ T cells sorted from blood, obtained in a trial of the OX40 agonist ivuxolimab. The CDR3 spells CAISDRDRGSSYEQYF. As DNA, the CDR3 is TGTGCCATCAGTGACCGGGACAGGGGGTCATCATACGAGCAGTACTTC.